Each of the 26 T cell receptor beta chains below was sequenced from the same sample in a study of cytomegalovirus exposure and HLA in healthy donors. The PCR made use of 60 Vbeta and 13 Jbeta primers. Some clones are missing from TCRdb's copy, which holds only in-frame ones; the method was immunoSEQ multiplex PCR. The sample consists of approximately 93,000 clones, about four fifths of them appearing once. The source material was PBMCs. The origin of the receptors is a male donor in good health and CMV-seropositive.

This clone was observed a single time. The genes are TRBV5-8 and TRBJ2-7; possibly TRBD1 for D (5 bases). Germline values: CDR1 SGHTS, CDR2 YDEGEE. V dropped 5 bases and J dropped 3 bases, with 15 bases sitting between them. The CDR3 is 14 residues long. The CDR3 bases are TGTGCCAGCAGGGGGTGGGGCAAAGGCTACGAGCAGTACTTC. This translates into CASRGWGKGYEQYF.

V gene TRBV7-2 combines with J gene TRBJ2-7; tentatively, D is TRBD1 (5 bases). Per germline, CDR1 SGHTA and CDR2 FQGNSA. The V gene lost 2 bases and the J gene lost 9 bases, with 14 bases spanning the gap. CDR3 length equals 13 residues. CDR3 sequence: CASSLFFQGGQYF. In nucleotides, the CDR3 is TGTGCCAGCAGCTTATTTTTCCAGGGTGGGCAGTACTTC.

The rearrangement links TRBV7-6 to TRBJ1-1; TRBD1 agrees at 10 bases. V was clipped by 0 bases and J by 10 bases; unmatched bases: 8. Germline CDR1 and CDR2: SGHVS and FNYEAQ. This CDR3 spans 15 amino acids. The CDR3 nucleotides are TGTGCCAGCAGCTTAGCGTCCCGGGACAGGGGAAGAGCTTTCTTT. Amino acids: CASSLASRDRGRAFF. Complete variable domain (other parts from reference TRBV7-6 and TRBJ1-1): GAGVSQSPRYKVTKRGQDVALRCDPISGHVSLYWYRQALGQGPEFLTYFNYEAQQDKSGLPNDRFSAERPEGSISTLTIQRTEQRDSAMYRCASSLASRDRGRAFFGQGTRLTVV.

The chain is built from TRBV2 and TRBJ1-5, with a weak D call TRBD1 (5 bases). Between the trimmed V and J ends, which lost 3 bases and 10 bases, there was a span of 13 bases. Germline CDR1 is SNHLY and CDR2 is FYNNEI. The CDR3 runs to 13 residues. CDR3: CASSDGRGGPQHF. The CDR3 DNA reads as TGTGCCAGCAGTGACGGGAGGGGCGGACCCCAGCATTTT.

In this sample, this clone turned up a few times. V is TRBV19 and J is TRBJ2-5, with 7 nucleotides matching TRBD2. CDR1 LNHDA and CDR2 SQIVND come from the germline V gene (reference sequence). The CDR3 is made up of 15 amino acids. J was trimmed by 4 bases and V by 8 bases; bases with no gene match: 13. CDR3 bases: TGTGCCAGTGGGTTTGGGGGGGAGGTCAGAGAGACCCAGTACTTC. It codes for CASGFGGEVRETQYF.

This chain joins TRBV28 and TRBJ2-5; TRBD2 agrees at 8 bases. The CDR3 length is 13 residues. CDR1 MDHEN and CDR2 SYDVKM come from the germline V gene. V shed 4 bases and J 5 bases; nucleotides not matched to a gene: 3. CDR3 region: CASSSGGTETQYF. DNA for the CDR3: TGTGCCAGCAGTTCGGGGGGGACGGAGACCCAGTACTTC.

This clone was picked up a small number of times. V usage is TRBV7-8 and J usage is TRBJ1-1; TRBD1 aligns across 9 bases. The length of the CDR3 is 16 residues. J gave up 3 bases and V 1 base, and 6 bases lay outside the gene matches. The germline CDR1 and CDR2 sequences are SGHVS and FQNEAQ. Written as DNA, the CDR3 is TGTGCCAGCAGCTTAGGGACAGGGGACGGATACACTGAAGCTTTCTTT. Translated, it gives CASSLGTGDGYTEAFF.

This clone occurred a few times. The J gene is TRBJ1-5, the V gene TRBV6-5; TRBD1 is a possible D gene (6 bases). With 0 bases removed from V and 2 bases from J, the gap between germline ends came to 11 bases. CDR3 length: 16 amino acids. CDR1 and CDR2 from the germline V gene are MNHEY and SVGAGI. The CDR3 spells CASSYSGAGGNQPQHF. The CDR3 DNA follows: TGTGCCAGCAGTTACTCGGGGGCTGGTGGCAATCAGCCCCAGCATTTT.

The gene calls are TRBV2 and TRBJ1-2; 8 bases align to TRBD1. The CDR3 is made up of 17 amino acids. Trimming cost V 4 bases and J 5 bases; bases outside gene matches: 15. Germline V gene lookup returns CDR1 SNHLY and CDR2 FYNNEI. CDR3 protein: CASSVGTGLLEGYGYTF. DNA for the CDR3: TGTGCCAGCAGTGTTGGGACAGGTCTGCTAGAGGGGTATGGCTACACCTTC. Variable domain in full (rest from reference TRBV2 and TRBJ1-2): EPEVTQTPSHQVTQMGQEVILRCVPISNHLYFYWYRQILGQKVEFLVSFYNNEISEKSEIFDDQFSVERPDGSNFTLKIRSTKLEDSAMYFCASSVGTGLLEGYGYTFGSGTRLTVV.

This clone was counted only a few times. V gene TRBV4-1 combines with J gene TRBJ1-5; D is ambiguous. Germline V gives CDR1 MGHRA, CDR2 YSYEKL. V shed 1 base and J shed 7 bases, with 5 bases lying between them. The CDR3 totals 12 residues. The CDR3 nucleotides are TGCGCCAGCAGCCAAGTCGGGCAGCCCCAGCATTTT. Its translation: CASSQVGQPQHF.

A few counts support this clone. V usage is TRBV6-6 and J usage is TRBJ1-2, with D unresolved. From germline, CDR1 is MNHNY and CDR2 SVGAGI (reference sequence). The V end lost 6 bases, the J end lost 0 bases, and 14 bases lay between the germline ends. The CDR3 sequence is 15 residues long. CDR3 bases: TGTGCCAGCAGGGATCCGCGGGGAGCTAACTATGGCTACACCTTC. Residues: CASRDPRGANYGYTF.

This chain joins TRBV9 and TRBJ2-5, with D tentatively TRBD1 (6 bases). Per germline, CDR1 SGDLS and CDR2 YYNGEE. V lost 3 bases to trimming and J lost 2 bases, with 14 bases between them. The CDR3 contains 15 residues. As DNA, the CDR3 is TGTGCCAGCAGCGCCTATTATGGACAGCAAGAGACCCAGTACTTC. This gives the protein CASSAYYGQQETQYF.

The V gene is TRBV5-4, the J gene TRBJ2-1; D perhaps matches TRBD2 (6 bases). Germline loops: CDR1 SGHNT, CDR2 YYREEE (reference sequence). The CDR3 loop spans 15 amino acids. Trimming took off 1 base at V and 8 bases at J, with 16 bases between the two ends. The CDR3 protein is CASSLRGLRVHEQFF. In nucleotides, the CDR3 is TGTGCCAGCAGCTTGAGAGGACTAAGGGTCCATGAGCAGTTCTTC.

This sequence joins TRBV2 and TRBJ2-5; D remains unclear. The DNA matches TRBJ2-7 better at its end, which makes the J call doubtful. In germline, CDR1 is SNHLY, CDR2 FYNNEI. CDR3 size: 10 residues. CDR3 loop: CASSEYEQYF. DNA for the CDR3: TGTGCCAGCAGTGAGTACGAGCAGTACTTC.

The V call is TRBV7-6, the J call TRBJ2-2, with 10 positions matching TRBD2. Germline V gene lookup returns CDR1 SGHVS and CDR2 FNYEAQ. This CDR3 spans 18 amino acids. V dropped 4 bases and J dropped 0; count of bases not matched to a gene: 8. CDR3 residues: CASSSSLLAGTNTGELFF. DNA for the CDR3: TGTGCCAGCAGCTCCAGCCTACTAGCGGGGACGAACACCGGGGAGCTGTTTTTT.

V usage is TRBV5-1 and J usage is TRBJ2-2; 9 nucleotides align to TRBD2. CDR1 is SGHRS and CDR2 is YFSETQ in the germline V gene. V shed 6 bases, J shed 3 bases, and the junction held 21 bases outside the gene matches. CDR3 length: 20 residues. CDR3 in DNA: TGCGCCAGCAAGGACCCTGGGGGATCGCGGGGGGGGCAGTACACCGGGGAGCTGTTTTTT. It translates to CASKDPGGSRGGQYTGELFF.

This chain links TRBV7-2 with TRBJ2-7; D not resolved. Germline assignment: CDR1 SGHTA and CDR2 FQGNSA. The CDR3 sequence is 12 residues long. Trimming took 5 bases from V and 3 from J, leaving 8 bases between them. The chain's CDR3 is CASSRNSYEQYF. The CDR3 DNA is TGTGCCAGCAGCCGGAACAGCTACGAGCAGTACTTC.

The sample holds one count of this clone. The chain employs TRBV5-4 and TRBJ2-2; D remains unclear. The CDR3 extends over 14 amino acids. CDR1 and CDR2 from the germline V gene are SGHNT and YYREEE (reference sequence). Trimming cost V 2 bases and J 1 base, with 6 bases left between them. This chain's CDR3 is CASSFLKNTGELFF. The CDR3 nucleotides read TGTGCCAGCAGCTTCCTAAAGAACACCGGGGAGCTGTTTTTT.

This chain links TRBV30 with TRBJ1-2; tentatively, D is TRBD1 (5 bases). The CDR3 is 14 residues long. Germline values: CDR1 GTSNPN, CDR2 SVGIG (reference sequence). Trimming took 1 base from V and 4 from J, leaving 13 bases between them. The CDR3 nucleotides read TGTGCCTGGAGTGAGGTCGGGGGAATCTATGGCTACACCTTC. Translated, it gives CAWSEVGGIYGYTF.

This clone has just a few counts. The V gene is TRBV19, the J gene TRBJ1-2; D is unclear. Germline lookup yields CDR1 LNHDA and CDR2 SQIVND (reference sequence). The CDR3 is 14 residues long. The ends were cut back, 3 bases at V and 4 bases at J, with 12 bases in the middle. CDR3 nucleotide sequence: TGTGCCAGTAGTATGCCTGGCGGAGTCTATGGCTACACCTTC. It yields the protein CASSMPGGVYGYTF.

The chain links TRBV2 to TRBJ2-5; tentatively, D is TRBD1 (6 bases). The CDR3 contains 14 residues. Germline CDR1 and CDR2: SNHLY and FYNNEI. Trimming stripped 6 bases from V and 1 base from J, with 12 bases between. The CDR3 protein is CASRETGPQETQYF. The CDR3 DNA reads as TGTGCCAGCAGAGAGACAGGCCCCCAAGAGACCCAGTACTTC.

The V gene is TRBV2, the J gene TRBJ1-1; D perhaps matches TRBD1 (6 bases). Deletions cut 6 bases from V and 1 base from J, with 15 bases between. In germline, CDR1 is SNHLY, CDR2 FYNNEI. The length of the CDR3 is 15 residues. CDR3 protein: CASRPDRTGNTEAFF. CDR3 DNA: TGTGCCAGCAGACCCGACAGGACGGGGAACACTGAAGCTTTCTTT.

The chain combines TRBV15 with TRBJ1-3; TRBD1 matches at 10 bases. This CDR3 region has 16 residues. Trimming at V came to 5 bases and at J to 0 bases, leaving 4 bases not matched to a gene. Germline V CDR1 and CDR2: LNHNV, YYDKDF (reference sequence). CDR3: CATSEGQGVSGNTIYF. DNA for the CDR3: TGTGCCACCAGCGAAGGACAGGGGGTCTCTGGAAACACCATATATTTT.

This clone showed up just once. V is TRBV12-5 and J is TRBJ1-2, with 8 bases that match TRBD1. Germline lookup yields CDR1 LGHNT and CDR2 FRNRAP. This CDR3 region has 14 residues. J gave up 6 bases and V 0 bases, and 3 bases lay outside the gene matches. The CDR3 protein is CASGLVGQGHGYTF. The CDR3, as DNA: TGTGCTAGTGGTTTGGTAGGACAGGGACATGGCTACACCTTC.

The rearrangement uses TRBV6-5 and TRBJ1-1; weak D call: TRBD1 (6 bases). Trimming stripped 0 bases from V and 5 bases from J, with 13 bases between. This CDR3 contains 15 residues. From germline, CDR1 is MNHEY and CDR2 SVGAGI. The CDR3 here is CASSYSRGARTEAFF. CDR3 DNA sequence: TGTGCCAGCAGTTACTCGCGGGGGGCGCGGACTGAAGCTTTCTTT.

J is TRBJ1-1 and V is TRBV2; 7 bases fit TRBD1. Germline assignment: CDR1 SNHLY and CDR2 FYNNEI. With 7 bases clipped from V and 0 bases from J, the junction kept 5 bases outside the gene matches. This CDR3 is 14 amino acids long. Here the CDR3 DNA reads TGTGCCAGCACCGGGACAGCGATGAACACTGAAGCTTTCTTT. Translating it yields CASTGTAMNTEAFF.